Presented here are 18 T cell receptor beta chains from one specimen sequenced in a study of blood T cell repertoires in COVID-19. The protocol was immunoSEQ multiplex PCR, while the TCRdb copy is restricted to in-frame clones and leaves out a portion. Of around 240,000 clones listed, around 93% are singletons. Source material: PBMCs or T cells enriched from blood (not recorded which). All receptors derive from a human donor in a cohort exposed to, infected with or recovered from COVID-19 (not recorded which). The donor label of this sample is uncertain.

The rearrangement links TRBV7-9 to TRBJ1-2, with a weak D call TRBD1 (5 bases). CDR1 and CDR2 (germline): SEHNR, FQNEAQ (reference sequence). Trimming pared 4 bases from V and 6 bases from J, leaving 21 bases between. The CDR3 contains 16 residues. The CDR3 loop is CASSSRQHSPHDGYTF. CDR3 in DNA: TGTGCCAGCAGCTCCAGACAGCACTCCCCCCACGATGGCTACACCTTC. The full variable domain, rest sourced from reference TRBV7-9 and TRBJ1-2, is DTGVSQNPRHKITKRGQNVTFRCDPISEHNRLYWYRQTLGQGPEFLTYFQNEAQLEKSRLLSDRFSAERPKGSFSTLEIQRTEQGDSAMYLCASSSRQHSPHDGYTFGSGTRLTVV.

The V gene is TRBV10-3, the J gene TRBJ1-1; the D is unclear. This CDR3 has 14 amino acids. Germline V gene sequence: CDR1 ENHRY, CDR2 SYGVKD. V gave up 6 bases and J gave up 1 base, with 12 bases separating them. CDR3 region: CAIREKNKNTEAFF. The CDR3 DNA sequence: TGTGCCATCAGAGAGAAAAATAAGAACACTGAAGCTTTCTTT.

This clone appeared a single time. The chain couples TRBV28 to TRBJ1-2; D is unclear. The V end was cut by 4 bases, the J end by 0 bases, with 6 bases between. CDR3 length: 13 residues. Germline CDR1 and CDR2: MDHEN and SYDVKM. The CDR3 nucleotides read TGTGCCAGCAGTTCCGGAGCTAACTATGGCTACACCTTC. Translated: CASSSGANYGYTF.

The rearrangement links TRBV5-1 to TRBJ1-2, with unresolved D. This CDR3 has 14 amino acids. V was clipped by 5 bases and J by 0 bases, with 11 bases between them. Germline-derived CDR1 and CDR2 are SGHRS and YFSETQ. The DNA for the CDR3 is TGCGCCAGCAGGGAAGTCACTACTAACTATGGCTACACCTTC. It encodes CASREVTTNYGYTF.

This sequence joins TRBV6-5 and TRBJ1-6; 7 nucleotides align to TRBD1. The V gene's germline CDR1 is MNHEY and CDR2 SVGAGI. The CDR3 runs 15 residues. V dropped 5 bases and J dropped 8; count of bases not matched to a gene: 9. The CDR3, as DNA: TGTGCCAGCAGTATTTCCGACAGGGATGATTCACCCCTCCACTTT. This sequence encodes CASSISDRDDSPLHF.

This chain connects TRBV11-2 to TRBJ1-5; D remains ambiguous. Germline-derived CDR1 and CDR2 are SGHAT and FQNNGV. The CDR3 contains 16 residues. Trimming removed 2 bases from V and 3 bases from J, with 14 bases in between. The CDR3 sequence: CASSLMDGGFNQPQHF. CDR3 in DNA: TGTGCCAGCAGCTTAATGGACGGAGGTTTCAATCAGCCCCAGCATTTT.

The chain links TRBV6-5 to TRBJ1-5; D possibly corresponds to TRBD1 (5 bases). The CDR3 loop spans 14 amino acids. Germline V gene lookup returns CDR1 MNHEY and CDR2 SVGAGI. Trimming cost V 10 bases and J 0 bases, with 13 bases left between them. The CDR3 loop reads CATQSGGSNQPQHF. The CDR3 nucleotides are TGTGCCACCCAGTCCGGGGGTAGCAATCAGCCCCAGCATTTT.

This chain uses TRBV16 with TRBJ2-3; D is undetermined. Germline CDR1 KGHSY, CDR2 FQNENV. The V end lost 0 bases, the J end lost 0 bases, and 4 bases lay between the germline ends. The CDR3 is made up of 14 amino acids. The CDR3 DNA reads TGTGCCAGCAGCCAATCGACTAGCACAGATACGCAGTATTTT. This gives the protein CASSQSTSTDTQYF.

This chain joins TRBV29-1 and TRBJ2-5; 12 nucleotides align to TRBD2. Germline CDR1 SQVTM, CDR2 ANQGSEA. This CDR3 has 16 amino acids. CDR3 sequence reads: CRVSSPLAGGKETQYF. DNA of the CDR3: TGCAGAGTAAGCTCCCCCCTAGCGGGGGGGAAAGAGACCCAGTACTTC. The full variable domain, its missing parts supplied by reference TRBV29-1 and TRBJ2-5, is SAVISQKPSRDICQRGTSLTIQCQVDSQVTMMFWYRQQPGQSLTLIATANQGSEATYESGFVIDKFPISRPNLTFSTLTVSNMSPEDSSIYLCRVSSPLAGGKETQYFGPGTRLLVL.

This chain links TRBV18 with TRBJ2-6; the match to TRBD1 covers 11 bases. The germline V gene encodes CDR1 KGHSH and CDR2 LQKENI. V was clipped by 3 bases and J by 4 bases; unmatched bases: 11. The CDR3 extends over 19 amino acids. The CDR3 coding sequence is TGTGCCAGCTCACCCGAGGGACAGGGGGTCGGAACCGGGGCCAACGTCCTGACTTTC. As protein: CASSPEGQGVGTGANVLTF.

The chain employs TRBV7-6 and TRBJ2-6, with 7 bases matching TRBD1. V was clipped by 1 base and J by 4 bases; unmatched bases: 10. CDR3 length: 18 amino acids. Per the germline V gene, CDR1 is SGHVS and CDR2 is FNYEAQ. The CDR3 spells CASSLERADREGANVLTF. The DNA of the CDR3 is TGTGCCAGCAGCTTAGAGAGGGCAGACAGGGAGGGGGCCAACGTCCTGACTTTC.

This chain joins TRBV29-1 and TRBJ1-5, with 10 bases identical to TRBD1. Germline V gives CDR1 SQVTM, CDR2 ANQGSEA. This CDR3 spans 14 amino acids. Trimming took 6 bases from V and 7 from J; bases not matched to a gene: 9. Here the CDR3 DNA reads TGCAGCGTCCGGGACAGGGGTCAAGGCCAGCCCCAGCATTTT. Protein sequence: CSVRDRGQGQPQHF.

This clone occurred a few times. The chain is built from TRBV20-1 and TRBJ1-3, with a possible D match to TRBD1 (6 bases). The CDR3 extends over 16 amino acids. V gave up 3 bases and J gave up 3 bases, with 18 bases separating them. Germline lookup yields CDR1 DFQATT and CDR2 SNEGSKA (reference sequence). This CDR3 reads CSASENRTDLGNTIYF. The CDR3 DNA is TGCAGTGCTAGTGAAAATCGGACAGACCTTGGAAACACCATATATTTT.

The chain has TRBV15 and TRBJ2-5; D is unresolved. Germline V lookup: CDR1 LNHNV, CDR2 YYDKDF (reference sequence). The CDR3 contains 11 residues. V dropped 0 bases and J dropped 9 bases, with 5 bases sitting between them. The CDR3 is CATSRDRAQYF. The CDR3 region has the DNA TGTGCCACCAGCAGAGATCGGGCCCAGTACTTC.

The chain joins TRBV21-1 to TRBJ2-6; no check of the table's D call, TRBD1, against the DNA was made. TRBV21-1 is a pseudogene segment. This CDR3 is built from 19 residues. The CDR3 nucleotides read TGTGCCAGCAGCACGCTGGACAGACCGAAAAACTCTGGGGCCAACGTCCTGACTTTC. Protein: CASSTLDRPKNSGANVLTF.

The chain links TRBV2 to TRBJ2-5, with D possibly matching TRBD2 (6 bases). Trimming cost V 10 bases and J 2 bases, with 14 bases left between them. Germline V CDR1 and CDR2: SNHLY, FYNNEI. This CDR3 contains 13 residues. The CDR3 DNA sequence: TGTGCCACCTCAGGGACTTCACAAGAGACCCAGTACTTC. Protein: CATSGTSQETQYF.

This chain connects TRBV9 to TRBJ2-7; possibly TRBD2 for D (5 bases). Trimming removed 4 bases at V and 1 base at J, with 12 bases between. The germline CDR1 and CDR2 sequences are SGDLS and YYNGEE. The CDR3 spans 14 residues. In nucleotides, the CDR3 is TGTGCCAGCAGCCCGCTCGGACTTTCCTACGAGCAGTACTTC. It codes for CASSPLGLSYEQYF. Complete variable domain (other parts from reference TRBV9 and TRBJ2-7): DSGVTQTPKHLITATGQRVTLRCSPRSGDLSVYWYQQSLDQGLQFLIQYYNGEERAKGNILERFSAQQFPDLHSELNLSSLELGDSALYFCASSPLGLSYEQYFGPGTRLTVT.

The CDR3 DNA sequence: TGTGCCAGCAGCCAGCGGGTGCTCTACAATGAGCAGTTCTTC. This sequence encodes CASSQRVLYNEQFF. The rearrangement links TRBV14 to TRBJ2-1; D perhaps matches TRBD2 (5 bases). The germline V gene encodes CDR1 SGHDN and CDR2 FVKESK. Trimming shortened V by 3 bases and J by 3 bases, and 9 bases separated the two germline ends. This CDR3 region has 14 residues. Looking up the rest from reference TRBV14 and TRBJ2-1 gives the full variable domain: EAGVTQFPSHSVIEKGQTVTLRCDPISGHDNLYWYRRVMGKEIKFLLHFVKESKQDESGMPNNRFLAERTGGTYSTLKVQPAELEDSGVYFCASSQRVLYNEQFFGPGTRLTVL.